What follows are 29 T cell receptor beta chains derived from one specimen sequenced in a study of T cells in Graves' hyperthyroidism and ophthalmopathy. Authors of the study amplified TCR beta CDR3 regions from RNA transcripts. Initially, a first-round RT-PCR of the TCR CDR3 employed the HTBI primer set. Each CDR3 protein gets one entry after TCRdb re-called the multiplex PCR reads with MiXCR. The sample carries fewer than 900,000 distinct CDR3 sequences, about 17% recorded once. The specimen was blood. These receptors came from a woman aged 50 to 65 with Graves' hyperthyroidism that later progressed to Graves' ophthalmopathy.

This clonotype was picked up many times. The rearrangement links TRBV6-1 to TRBJ2-3; 10 nucleotides align to TRBD2. V lost 7 bases and J lost 3; bases outside the gene matches: 7. CDR1 is MNHNS, CDR2 SASEGT, per germline. The CDR3 loop spans 15 amino acids. The CDR3 sequence is CASTSSGGTTDTQYF. Here the CDR3 DNA reads TGTGCCAGCACCTCTAGCGGGGGCACAACAGATACGCAGTATTTT.

The rearrangement joins TRBV18 to TRBJ1-2; 9 nucleotides agree with TRBD1. The CDR3 has 20 amino acids. The germline V gene encodes CDR1 KGHSH and CDR2 LQKENI. The V segment lost 1 base and the J segment 4 bases; nucleotides outside the gene matches: 19. CDR3 amino acids: CASSPRSVRTGDPLGYGYTF. DNA for the CDR3: TGTGCCAGCTCACCACGGAGTGTGAGGACAGGGGATCCCCTCGGCTATGGCTACACCTTC.

The chain employs TRBV5-1 and TRBJ2-1; possible D gene TRBD2, 5 bases. The CDR3 contains 11 residues. Trimming removed 7 bases from V and 9 bases from J, with 11 bases in between. Germline lookup yields CDR1 SGHRS and CDR2 YFSETQ. This CDR3 reads CASARGSEQFF. Written as DNA, the CDR3 is TGCGCCAGCGCCCGGGGATCTGAGCAGTTCTTC.

The rearrangement uses TRBV2 and TRBJ2-1; 7 bases match TRBD1. Germline CDR1 reads SNHLY; CDR2 reads FYNNEI. V trimming: 7 bases; J trimming: 0 bases; junction bases outside the gene matches: 6. This CDR3 is 15 amino acids long. This chain's CDR3 is CASTDRASSYNEQFF. The CDR3 region has the DNA TGTGCCAGCACTGACAGGGCTAGCTCCTACAATGAGCAGTTCTTC.

This clonotype was seen repeatedly, ten times or more. The chain recombines TRBV12-3 or TRBV12-4 with TRBJ1-5, with 10 bases matching TRBD1. The V and J ends lost 6 bases and 2 bases, in that order; junction bases with no gene match: 13. The CDR3 is 18 residues long. The CDR3 nucleotides read TGTGCCAGCAGCCCTAGGGGGACAGGGGCGATCGGCAATCAGCCCCAGCATTTT. Translating it yields CASSPRGTGAIGNQPQHF.

The CDR3 is CASSVHRVQPQHF. For the CDR3, the DNA is TGTGCCAGCAGTGTTCACAGGGTTCAGCCCCAGCATTTT. This sequence joins TRBV6-1 and TRBJ1-5; a weak D match, TRBD1 (6 bases). V lost 4 bases and J 6 bases, leaving 10 bases between the germline ends. Germline V gives CDR1 MNHNS, CDR2 SASEGT. The CDR3 spans 13 residues.

This clonotype was counted ten times or more. This chain links TRBV5-1 with TRBJ1-2; D uncertain. The CDR3 runs 15 residues. Trimming took 0 bases from V and 4 from J, leaving 13 bases between them. Germline V gene data show CDR1 as SGHRS and CDR2 as YFSETQ. The CDR3 spells CASSLALGRAYGYTF. CDR3 bases: TGCGCCAGCAGCTTGGCCCTGGGGAGGGCCTATGGCTACACCTTC.

This clonotype was seen only once. The chain employs TRBV4-1 and TRBJ1-5; D unclear. The CDR3 sequence is 14 residues long. V was cut by 1 base and J by 4 bases, with 8 bases left in between. Germline assignment: CDR1 MGHRA and CDR2 YSYEKL. DNA of the CDR3: TGCGCCAGCAGCCAAGGCCAGCAGAATCAGCCCCAGCATTTT. Translated: CASSQGQQNQPQHF.

This clonotype has ten or more counts. The chain is built from TRBV12-3 or TRBV12-4 and TRBJ2-5; maybe TRBD2 (5 bases). V gave up 6 bases and J gave up 4 bases, with 9 bases separating them. CDR3 size: 12 residues. CDR3 DNA sequence: TGTGCCAGCAGCCTTAGCGTAGAGACCCAGTACTTC. Translation gives CASSLSVETQYF.

The rearrangement links TRBV6-1 to TRBJ2-7; tentatively, D is TRBD1 or TRBD2 (6 bases each). In germline, CDR1 is MNHNS, CDR2 SASEGT. The CDR3 runs 13 residues. The V gene lost 7 bases and the J gene lost 2 bases, with 12 bases spanning the gap. CDR3 loop: CASTSEGAYEQYF. CDR3 bases: TGTGCCAGCACCTCGGAGGGGGCCTACGAGCAGTACTTC.

This clonotype turned up a few times. CDR3 amino acids: CASSYTPGQGAEDSGANVLTF. In DNA, the CDR3 is TGCGCCAGCAGCTACACGCCGGGACAGGGGGCAGAGGACTCTGGGGCCAACGTCCTGACTTTC. This chain joins TRBV5-1 and TRBJ2-6; 12 bases agree with TRBD1. Germline V gene sequence: CDR1 SGHRS, CDR2 YFSETQ. The CDR3 is 21 amino acids. V shed 3 bases, J shed 0 bases, and the junction held 13 bases outside the gene matches. Using reference TRBV5-1 and TRBJ2-6 for the parts outside the CDR3, the full variable domain is KAGVTQTPRYLIKTRGQQVTLSCSPISGHRSVSWYQQTPGQGLQFLFEYFSETQRNKGNFPGRFSGRQFSNSRSEMNVSTLELGDSALYLCASSYTPGQGAEDSGANVLTFGAGSRLTVL.

There are many counts of this clonotype. The chain employs TRBV7-9 and TRBJ2-5; 8 positions agree with TRBD1. Germline assignment: CDR1 SEHNR and CDR2 FQNEAQ (reference sequence). With V trimmed by 8 bases and J by 2 bases, 10 bases remained unmatched. The CDR3 length is 15 residues. CDR3: CASRLIHRGQETQYF. The CDR3 nucleotides are TGTGCCAGCCGGCTGATCCACAGGGGGCAAGAGACCCAGTACTTC.

This clonotype was recorded at least ten times. The CDR3 bases are TGTGCCAGCAGCCAAGTAGGAGGGGGAAATGAAAAACTGTTTTTT. This gives the protein CASSQVGGGNEKLFF. This rearrangement joins TRBV3-1 to TRBJ1-4, with a weak D call TRBD1 (6 bases). The CDR3 is 15 residues long. V was shortened by 1 base and J by 5 bases, with 11 bases between the two germline ends. Per germline, CDR1 LGHDT and CDR2 YNNKEL (reference sequence).

For this clonotype: Germline and junction disagree at one end, which may indicate a read error. The chain uses TRBV3-1 and TRBJ2-7; 13 bases map to TRBD2. CDR3 length equals 15 residues. Germline V gene lookup returns CDR1 LGHDT and CDR2 YNNKEL (reference sequence). Here the CDR3 reads CTSSPLTSGGYEQYF. CDR3 DNA sequence: TGTACCAGCAGCCCCCTGACTAGCGGGGGGTACGAGCAGTACTTC.

The chain links TRBV27 to TRBJ2-1; 16 nucleotides align to TRBD2. After removal of 5 bases from V and 0 bases from J, the junction contained 4 bases not matched to a gene. Germline CDR1 MNHEY, CDR2 SMNVEV (reference sequence). There are 18 residues in the CDR3. The chain's CDR3 is CASSRGLAGGSSYNEQFF. CDR3 DNA sequence: TGTGCCAGCAGTCGGGGACTAGCGGGGGGGAGCTCCTACAATGAGCAGTTCTTC.

This clonotype was seen just once. The rearrangement links TRBV18 to TRBJ1-2; D remains unclear. The CDR3 runs to 16 residues. Trimming removed 0 bases from V and 0 bases from J, with 11 bases in between. CDR1 is KGHSH, CDR2 LQKENI, per germline. The CDR3 nucleotides are TGTGCCAGCTCACCACCGACGGCGTCAGCTAACTATGGCTACACCTTC. It specifies CASSPPTASANYGYTF.

The chain recombines TRBV6-1 with TRBJ2-4; D remains ambiguous. The CDR3 is 17 amino acids. Trimming pared 6 bases from V and 0 bases from J, leaving 18 bases between. The germline CDR1 and CDR2 sequences are MNHNS and SASEGT. As DNA, the CDR3 is TGTGCCAGCAGCGACATCCGACCCTCCTTAGCCAAAAACATTCAGTACTTC. Its translation is CASSDIRPSLAKNIQYF.

This clonotype was recorded many times. The gene calls are TRBV11-2 and TRBJ2-5; D not resolved. Germline values: CDR1 SGHAT, CDR2 FQNNGV. V was shortened by 5 bases and J by 5 bases, with 18 bases between the two germline ends. CDR3 length equals 15 residues. The CDR3 DNA sequence: TGTGCCAGCAGCCTACAACCCGGGCCGACGGAGACCCAGTACTTC. Translated, it gives CASSLQPGPTETQYF.

The rearrangement joins TRBV7-8 to TRBJ2-1; D is undetermined. V lost 8 bases and J lost 4, with 12 bases in between. Per germline, CDR1 SGHVS and CDR2 FQNEAQ. There are 13 residues in the CDR3. CDR3: CASGTLEYNEQFF. The CDR3 DNA sequence: TGTGCCAGCGGTACCCTAGAATACAATGAGCAGTTCTTC.

This clonotype was counted at least ten times. V gene TRBV5-5 combines with J gene TRBJ1-1, with D maybe TRBD1 (5 bases). The CDR3 has 14 residues. V lost 3 bases to trimming and J lost 1 base, with 10 bases between them. Germline CDR1 SGHKS, CDR2 YYEKEE (reference sequence). The CDR3 is CASSSGAPNTEAFF. The DNA of the CDR3 is TGTGCCAGCAGCTCCGGGGCCCCGAACACTGAAGCTTTCTTT.

V and J are TRBV3-1 and TRBJ2-5; possible D gene TRBD1, 6 bases. This CDR3 has 14 amino acids. Germline assignment: CDR1 LGHDT and CDR2 YNNKEL (reference sequence). V lost 4 bases and J 2 bases, leaving 11 bases between the germline ends. The CDR3 reads CASSLFQGQETQYF. DNA of the CDR3: TGTGCCAGCAGCCTTTTTCAGGGGCAAGAGACCCAGTACTTC.

This clonotype was counted many times. The chain joins TRBV30 to TRBJ2-2; D may match TRBD1 or TRBD2 (5 bases each). Germline values: CDR1 GTSNPN, CDR2 SVGIG (reference sequence). The germline V and J ends were trimmed by 3 bases and 8 bases, with 13 bases remaining between them. This CDR3 region has 13 residues. CDR3 region: CAWRWGSAGELFF. The CDR3 bases are TGTGCCTGGAGATGGGGGTCTGCGGGGGAGCTGTTTTTT.

This clonotype was recorded many times. J is TRBJ1-1 and V is TRBV11-3; no definite D call. Trimming cost V 5 bases and J 5 bases, with 15 bases left between them. CDR3 size: 14 residues. Germline values: CDR1 SGHNT, CDR2 YENEEA. The DNA of the CDR3 is TGTGCCAGCAGCGAAAGGTCGTCAGATACTGAAGCTTTCTTT. Translating it yields CASSERSSDTEAFF.

The CDR3 sequence: CASSVWGLQDEKLFF. The DNA of the CDR3 is TGTGCCAGCAGCGTATGGGGACTACAGGATGAAAAACTGTTTTTT. This rearrangement joins TRBV9 to TRBJ1-4; TRBD1 is a possible D gene (5 bases). The germline gives CDR1 SGDLS, CDR2 YYNGEE. V was cut by 1 base and J by 6 bases, with 13 bases left in between. The CDR3 extends over 15 amino acids.

The CDR3 sequence: CASSAWEGGQAFF. In DNA, the CDR3 is TGTGCCAGCAGTGCCTGGGAGGGTGGACAAGCTTTCTTT. The rearrangement links TRBV6-1 to TRBJ1-1; D ambiguous. The CDR3 extends over 13 amino acids. The V end was cut by 4 bases, the J end by 9 bases, with 15 bases between. Germline lookup yields CDR1 MNHNS and CDR2 SASEGT.

In its sample, this clonotype was seen a few times. This chain connects TRBV10-3 to TRBJ1-5; D uncertain. The V gene lost 4 bases and the J gene lost 3 bases, with 10 bases spanning the gap. Germline V gene data show CDR1 as ENHRY and CDR2 as SYGVKD. The CDR3 sequence is 14 residues long. The CDR3 nucleotides read TGTGCCATCAGTGTAATGGGAGACAATCAGCCCCAGCATTTT. Its protein product is CAISVMGDNQPQHF.

In nucleotides, the CDR3 is TGTGCCAGCAGCTTGGAACTAGCGGGGGGGCCGAAGACCCAGTACTTC. This gives the protein CASSLELAGGPKTQYF. This chain uses TRBV5-4 with TRBJ2-5, with 13 bases lining up with TRBD2. Germline trimming cut 0 bases from V and 6 bases from J; bases unmatched to any gene: 5. Germline V lookup: CDR1 SGHNT, CDR2 YYREEE (reference sequence). The CDR3 spans 16 residues.

This clonotype came up many times. The chain couples TRBV10-3 to TRBJ2-6; possibly TRBD1 or TRBD2 for D (5 bases each). V lost 3 bases, J lost 6 bases, and 12 bases lay in between. The CDR3 has 15 amino acids. Looked up from germline, CDR1 is ENHRY and CDR2 is SYGVKD. DNA for the CDR3: TGTGCCATCAGTGAAGGGACCCTGATGGCCAACGTCCTGACTTTC. Translated, it gives CAISEGTLMANVLTF.

In its sample, this clonotype was seen many times. The CDR3 protein is CASSIGGYSSYEQYF. Written as DNA, the CDR3 is TGTGCCAGTAGTATTGGTGGGTATAGCTCCTACGAGCAGTACTTC. This chain uses TRBV19 with TRBJ2-7; D gene ambiguous. From germline, CDR1 is LNHDA and CDR2 SQIVND (reference sequence). The CDR3 extends over 15 amino acids. V shed 3 bases and J shed 0 bases, with 12 bases lying between them. The full variable domain, in which reference TRBV19 and TRBJ2-7 provide the parts outside the CDR3, is DGGITQSPKYLFRKEGQNVTLSCEQNLNHDAMYWYRQDPGQGLRLIYYSQIVNDFQKGDIAEGYSVSREKKESFPLTVTSAQKNPTAFYLCASSIGGYSSYEQYFGPGTRLTVT.